This is a list of T cell receptor beta chains from one sample in a study of sequential checkpoint blockade in melanoma. Assay used: immunoSEQ multiplex PCR; TCRdb lists only in-frame clones, some missing. The repertoire holds about 1,700 clones, with approximately 22% as singletons. Specimen: tumor tissue (inferred from file names), collected from a patient given nivolumab and ipilimumab in sequence. These receptors all come from a human donor with melanoma. Both conserved end residues are part of each CDR3. The D gene is left open where the match is weak. Expanded clones get a size class; other rows say once, few or many, or leave the size out.

D gene	V gene	J gene	clone size	CDR3 length	CDR3 DNA	CDR3 protein
TRBD1	TRBV11-3	TRBJ2-6	NA	17	TGTGCCAGCACCCCCGGGACAGGGGCCTCTGGGGCCAACGTCCTGACTTTC	CASTPGTGASGANVLTF
NA	TRBV7-5	TRBJ1-4	few	14	TGTGCCAGCAGCTTATTGGGGGTGGGTGAAAAACTGTTTTTT	CASSLLGVGEKLFF
NA	TRBV11-3	TRBJ2-5	large	15	TGTGCCAGCAGCGAGGGGGAAGTGGCCCAAGAGACCCAGTACTTC	CASSEGEVAQETQYF
NA	TRBV23-1	TRBJ2-5	medium-sized	16	TGCGCCAGCAGCCAAGAAGGTGGGGGGACGGAAGAGACCCAGTACTTC	CASSQEGGGTEETQYF
TRBD1	TRBV9	TRBJ1-4	medium-sized	14	TGTGCCAGCAGCGACGGGCAGGGGGCTGAAAAACTGTTTTTT	CASSDGQGAEKLFF
NA	TRBV6-8	TRBJ1-1	few	13	TGTGCCAGCAGCCTGGGTGGACTCTCGGAAGCTTTCTTT	CASSLGGLSEAFF
TRBD1	TRBV5-1	TRBJ1-3	NA	15	TGCGCCAGCAGCGGGACAGGGAGTGCTGGAAACACCATATATTTT	CASSGTGSAGNTIYF
NA	TRBV11-3	TRBJ2-3	NA	14	TGTGCCAGCAAGGGGGTAGGTCCCACAGATACGCAGTATTTT	CASKGVGPTDTQYF
NA	TRBV11-3	TRBJ1-3	NA	16	TGTGCCAGCAGCTTAGATCGAACAGGGACTGGAAACACCATATATTTT	CASSLDRTGTGNTIYF
TRBD1	TRBV6-8	TRBJ1-5	few	16	TGTGCCAGCAGTTATGGTCGGACAGGGGGCAATCAGCCCCAGCATTTT	CASSYGRTGGNQPQHF
NA	TRBV5-1	TRBJ1-6	NA	15	TGCGCCAGCAGCTTGTCCGGGACCCAAAATTCACCCCTCCACTTT	CASSLSGTQNSPLHF
TRBD1	TRBV11-3	TRBJ1-4	NA	18	TGTGCCAGCAGCAATGACAGGGTTTCTCTTCGGGCTAGTGAAAAACTGTTTTTT	CASSNDRVSLRASEKLFF
TRBD1	TRBV7-6	TRBJ1-1	medium-sized	15	TGTGCCAGCAGCTTAGGACAGGGGGCTGAATCTGAAGCTTTCTTT	CASSLGQGAESEAFF
TRBD1	TRBV28	TRBJ1-2	medium-sized	15	TGTGCCAGCAGCGGTCAGGGGGCGGCCTCCTATGGCTACACCTTC	CASSGQGAASYGYTF
NA	TRBV28	TRBJ1-2	NA	13	TGTGCCAGCAGTTTTAAAGGGTACTATGGCTACACCTTC	CASSFKGYYGYTF
NA	TRBV15	TRBJ1-3	NA	18	TGTGCCACCAGCAGAGACCCGGGACACCTATTCTCTGGAAACACCATATATTTT	CATSRDPGHLFSGNTIYF
TRBD2	TRBV6-8	TRBJ2-1	medium-sized	14	TGTGCCAGCAGTTACTCCGCTAGCGGGGCTGAGCAGTTCTTC	CASSYSASGAEQFF
NA	TRBV19	TRBJ1-1	NA	15	TGTGCCAGTAGTCCAGGACGGTTATCGAACACTGAAGCTTTCTTT	CASSPGRLSNTEAFF